This T cell receptor beta chain was sequenced for a study of blood T cell repertoires in COVID-19. At the level of the study: Samples of COVID-19 (acute and convalescent) were obtained from the United States, Italy and Spain. Sources were T cells, B-cell-depleted T cells, or PBMCs; the material itself was cDNA or gDNA.

CDR3 size: 12 residues. In the original processing: Estimation of nucleated cell counts was performed using reference gene primer amplification. Generated by immunoSEQ multiplex PCR, the TCRdb table keeps only in-frame clones and is missing some. The DNA gave D and trimming, while V, J and clone size come from that table. The sample has approximately 250,000 clones, roughly 83% seen once. Sequencing input: peripheral blood. V and J are TRBV12-2 and TRBJ1-5; the table's D call TRBD1 went unverified against the DNA. TRBV12-2 is a listed pseudogene. This clonotype was obtained from a woman between 45 and 60 years old with acute or convalescent COVID-19. CDR3: CGTGASNQPQHF. The CDR3 bases are TGTGGAACAGGGGCCAGCAATCAGCCCCAGCATTTT.